This TCR beta chain is drawn from a study of T cell responses to AZD1222 COVID-19 vaccine. Study results and caveats: White British people made up most donors, females outnumbered males, and clonal diversity was possibly underestimated. Regions 160-218 and 743-854 dominated among vaccine-associated CD4 TCRs spanning spike. Receipt of two AZD1222 doses was followed by a rise in Spike-specific TCR breadth and depth.

Recipients boosted at about 4 weeks or about 12 weeks are pooled. Details on this clone: The target antigen is unknown.

The CDR3 is 16 residues long. Germline trimming cut 3 bases from V and 3 bases from J; bases unmatched to any gene: 9. Germline V gene sequence: CDR1 SGDLS, CDR2 YYNGEE. Produced via immunoSEQ multiplex PCR; TCRdb's table is partial and in-frame only. The table records just under 90,000 clones, around 89% of them present only once. This material consisted of peripheral blood, taken 28 days after the second AZD1222 dose. The TCR originated in an adult who received the AZD1222 COVID-19 vaccine. The gene calls are TRBV9 and TRBJ2-1; 7 bases align to TRBD2. CDR3: CASSAELSGVYNEQFF. Written as DNA, the CDR3 is TGTGCCAGCAGCGCAGAATTGAGCGGGGTCTACAATGAGCAGTTCTTC. Full variable domain (remainder filled in from reference TRBV9 and TRBJ2-1): DSGVTQTPKHLITATGQRVTLRCSPRSGDLSVYWYQQSLDQGLQFLIQYYNGEERAKGNILERFSAQQFPDLHSELNLSSLELGDSALYFCASSAELSGVYNEQFFGPGTRLTVL.